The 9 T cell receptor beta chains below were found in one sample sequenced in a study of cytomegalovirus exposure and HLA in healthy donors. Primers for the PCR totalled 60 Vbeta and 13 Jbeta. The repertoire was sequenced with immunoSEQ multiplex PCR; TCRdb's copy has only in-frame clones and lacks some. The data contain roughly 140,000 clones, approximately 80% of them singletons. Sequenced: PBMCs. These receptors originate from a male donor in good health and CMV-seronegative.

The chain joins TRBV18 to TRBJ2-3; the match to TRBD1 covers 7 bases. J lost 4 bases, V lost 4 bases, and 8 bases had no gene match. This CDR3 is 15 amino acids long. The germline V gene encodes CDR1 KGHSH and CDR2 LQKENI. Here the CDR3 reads CASSLQTGIADTQYF. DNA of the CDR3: TGTGCCAGCTCACTACAGACAGGGATCGCAGATACGCAGTATTTT.

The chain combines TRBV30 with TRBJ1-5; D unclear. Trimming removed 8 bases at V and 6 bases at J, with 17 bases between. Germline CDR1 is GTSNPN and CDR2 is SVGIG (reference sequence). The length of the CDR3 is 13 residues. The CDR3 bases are TGTGCCGGAAGTCGGGGTGAGGGTCAGCCCCAGCATTTT. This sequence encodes CAGSRGEGQPQHF.

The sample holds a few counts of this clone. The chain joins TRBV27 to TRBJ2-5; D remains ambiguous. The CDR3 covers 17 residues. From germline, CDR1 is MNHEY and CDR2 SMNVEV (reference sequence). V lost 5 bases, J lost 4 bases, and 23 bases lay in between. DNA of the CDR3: TGTGCCAGCAGTCCGTACCTGAGCGTCGAGGCTGGAGAGACCCAGTACTTC. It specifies CASSPYLSVEAGETQYF.

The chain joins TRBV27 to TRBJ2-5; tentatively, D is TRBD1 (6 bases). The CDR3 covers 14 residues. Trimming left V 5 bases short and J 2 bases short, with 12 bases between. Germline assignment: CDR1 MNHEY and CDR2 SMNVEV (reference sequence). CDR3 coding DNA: TGTGCCAGCAGTAGGACAGTATATCAAGAGACCCAGTACTTC. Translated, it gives CASSRTVYQETQYF.

The DNA for the CDR3 is TGCGCCAGTCCCCCGCGGGGAGGGCCTGGTTACGAGCAGTACTTC. Amino acid sequence: CASPPRGGPGYEQYF. The chain has TRBV4-1 and TRBJ2-7; 7 positions match TRBD2. V gave up 9 bases and J gave up 4 bases; unmatched junction bases: 15. Germline CDR1 and CDR2: MGHRA and YSYEKL. The CDR3 loop spans 15 amino acids.

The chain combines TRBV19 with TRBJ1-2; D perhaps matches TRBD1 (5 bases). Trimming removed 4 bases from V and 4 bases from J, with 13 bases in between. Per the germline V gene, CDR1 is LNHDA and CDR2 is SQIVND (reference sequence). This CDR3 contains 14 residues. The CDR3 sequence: CASSTEQVFYGYTF. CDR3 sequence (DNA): TGTGCCAGTAGTACCGAACAGGTTTTCTATGGCTACACCTTC.

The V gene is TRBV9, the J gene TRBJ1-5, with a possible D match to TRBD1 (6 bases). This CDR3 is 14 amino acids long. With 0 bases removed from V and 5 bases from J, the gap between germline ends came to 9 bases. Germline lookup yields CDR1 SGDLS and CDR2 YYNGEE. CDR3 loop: CASSVEGGDQPQHF. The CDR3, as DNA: TGTGCCAGCAGCGTAGAAGGGGGAGATCAGCCCCAGCATTTT.

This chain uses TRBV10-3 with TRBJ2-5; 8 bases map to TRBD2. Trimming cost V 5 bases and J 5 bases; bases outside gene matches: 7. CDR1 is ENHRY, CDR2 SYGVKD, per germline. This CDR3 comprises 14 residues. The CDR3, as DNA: TGTGCCATCAGTCCAAGCGGGAGCAGCGAGACCCAGTACTTC. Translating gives CAISPSGSSETQYF.

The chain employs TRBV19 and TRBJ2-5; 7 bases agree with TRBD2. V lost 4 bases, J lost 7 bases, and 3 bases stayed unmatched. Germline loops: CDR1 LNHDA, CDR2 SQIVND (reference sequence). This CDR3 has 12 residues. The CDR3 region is CASSTSGGTQYF. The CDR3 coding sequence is TGTGCCAGTAGTACTAGCGGCGGGACCCAGTACTTC.